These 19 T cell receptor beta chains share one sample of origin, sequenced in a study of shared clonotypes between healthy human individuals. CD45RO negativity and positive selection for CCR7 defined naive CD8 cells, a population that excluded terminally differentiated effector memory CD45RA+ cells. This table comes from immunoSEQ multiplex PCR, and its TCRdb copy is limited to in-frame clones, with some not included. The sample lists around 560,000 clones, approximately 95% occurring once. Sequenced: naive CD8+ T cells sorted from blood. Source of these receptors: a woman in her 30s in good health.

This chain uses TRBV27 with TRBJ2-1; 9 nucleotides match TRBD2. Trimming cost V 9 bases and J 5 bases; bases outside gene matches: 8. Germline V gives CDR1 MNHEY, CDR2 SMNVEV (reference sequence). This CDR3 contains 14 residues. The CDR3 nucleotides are TGTGCCAGTTCTGACCTAGCGGGACACAATGAGCAGTTCTTC. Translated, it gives CASSDLAGHNEQFF.

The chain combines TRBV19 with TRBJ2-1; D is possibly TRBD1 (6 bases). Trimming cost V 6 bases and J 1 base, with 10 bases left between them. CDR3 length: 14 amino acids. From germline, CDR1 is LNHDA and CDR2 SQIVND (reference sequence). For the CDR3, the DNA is TGTGCCAGTAGCCTAGGACAGTCCTACAATGAGCAGTTCTTC. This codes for CASSLGQSYNEQFF. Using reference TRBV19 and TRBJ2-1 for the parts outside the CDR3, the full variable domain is DGGITQSPKYLFRKEGQNVTLSCEQNLNHDAMYWYRQDPGQGLRLIYYSQIVNDFQKGDIAEGYSVSREKKESFPLTVTSAQKNPTAFYLCASSLGQSYNEQFFGPGTRLTVL.

In DNA, the CDR3 is TGCAGCGTTGACCTGGGCGGCACTGAAGCTTTCTTT. It is translated as CSVDLGGTEAFF. The chain combines TRBV29-1 with TRBJ1-1; D not certain. From germline, CDR1 is SQVTM and CDR2 ANQGSEA. This CDR3 region has 12 residues. V gave up 3 bases and J gave up 4 bases, with 9 bases separating them.

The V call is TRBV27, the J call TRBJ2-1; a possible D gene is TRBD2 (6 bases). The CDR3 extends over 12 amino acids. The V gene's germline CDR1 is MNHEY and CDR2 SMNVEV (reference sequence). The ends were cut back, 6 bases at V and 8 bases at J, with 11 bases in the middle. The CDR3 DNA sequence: TGTGCCAGCAGGACTAGTGGACATGAGCAGTTCTTC. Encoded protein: CASRTSGHEQFF.

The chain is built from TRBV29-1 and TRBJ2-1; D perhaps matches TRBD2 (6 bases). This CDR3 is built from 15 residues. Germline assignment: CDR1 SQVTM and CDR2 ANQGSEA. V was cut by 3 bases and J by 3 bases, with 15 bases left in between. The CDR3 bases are TGCAGCGTTGAGAGTGGTTTCGGGGGCTACAATGAGCAGTTCTTC. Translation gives CSVESGFGGYNEQFF.

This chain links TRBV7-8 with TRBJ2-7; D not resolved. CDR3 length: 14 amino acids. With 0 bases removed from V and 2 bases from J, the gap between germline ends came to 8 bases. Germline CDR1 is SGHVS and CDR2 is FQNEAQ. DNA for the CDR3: TGTGCCAGCAGCTTAGCAGGGAAAACCTACGAGCAGTACTTC. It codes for CASSLAGKTYEQYF.

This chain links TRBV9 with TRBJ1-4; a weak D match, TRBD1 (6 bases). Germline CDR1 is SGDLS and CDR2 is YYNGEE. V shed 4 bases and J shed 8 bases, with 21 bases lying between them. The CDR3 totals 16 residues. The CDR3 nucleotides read TGTGCCAGCAGCACCTCGACCGGGACACCAGCAGAAAAACTGTTTTTT. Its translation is CASSTSTGTPAEKLFF.

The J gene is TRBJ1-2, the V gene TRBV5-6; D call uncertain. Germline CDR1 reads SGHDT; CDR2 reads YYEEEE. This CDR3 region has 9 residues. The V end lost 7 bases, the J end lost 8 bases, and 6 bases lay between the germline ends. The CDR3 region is CASQRGYTF. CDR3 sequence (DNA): TGTGCCAGCCAAAGGGGCTACACCTTC.

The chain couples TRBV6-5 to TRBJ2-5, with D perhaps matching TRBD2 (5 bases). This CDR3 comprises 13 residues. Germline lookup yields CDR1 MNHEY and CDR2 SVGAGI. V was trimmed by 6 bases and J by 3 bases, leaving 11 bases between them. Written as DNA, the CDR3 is TGTGCCAGCAGATCGGACTTTAAAGAGACCCAGTACTTC. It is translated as CASRSDFKETQYF.

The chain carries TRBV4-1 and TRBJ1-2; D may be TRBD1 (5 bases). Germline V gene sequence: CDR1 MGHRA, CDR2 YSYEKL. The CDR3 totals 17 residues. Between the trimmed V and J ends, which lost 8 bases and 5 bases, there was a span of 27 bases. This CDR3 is CASLGVSGGPLSYGYTF. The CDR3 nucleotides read TGCGCCAGCCTAGGGGTATCCGGGGGTCCCCTCTCGTATGGCTACACCTTC.

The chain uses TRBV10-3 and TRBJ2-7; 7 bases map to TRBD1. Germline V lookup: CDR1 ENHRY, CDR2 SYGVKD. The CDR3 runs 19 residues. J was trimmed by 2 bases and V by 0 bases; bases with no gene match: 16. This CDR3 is CAISESNRGDSNYTYEQYF. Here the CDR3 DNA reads TGTGCCATCAGTGAGTCGAATAGAGGGGACAGCAATTACACCTACGAGCAGTACTTC.

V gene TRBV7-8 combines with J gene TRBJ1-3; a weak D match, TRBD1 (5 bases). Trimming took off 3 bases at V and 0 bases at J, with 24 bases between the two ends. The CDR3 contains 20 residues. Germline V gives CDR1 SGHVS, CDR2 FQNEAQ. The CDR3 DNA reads TGTGCCAGCAGCTTGGTCTCTTTTTATGGGGGGGGAGACTCTGGAAACACCATATATTTT. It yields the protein CASSLVSFYGGGDSGNTIYF.

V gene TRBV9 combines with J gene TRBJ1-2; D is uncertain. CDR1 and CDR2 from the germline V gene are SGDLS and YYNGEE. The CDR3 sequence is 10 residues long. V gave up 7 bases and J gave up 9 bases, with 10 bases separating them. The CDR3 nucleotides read TGTGCCAGCTCCACGGATAGCTACACCTTC. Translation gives CASSTDSYTF.

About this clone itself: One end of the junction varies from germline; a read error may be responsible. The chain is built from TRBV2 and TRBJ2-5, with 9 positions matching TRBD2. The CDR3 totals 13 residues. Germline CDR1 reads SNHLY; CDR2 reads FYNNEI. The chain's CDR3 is CASSEGGSGSRNF. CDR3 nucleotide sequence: TGTGCCAGCAGTGAAGGGGGTAGCGGGAGCCGGAACTTC.

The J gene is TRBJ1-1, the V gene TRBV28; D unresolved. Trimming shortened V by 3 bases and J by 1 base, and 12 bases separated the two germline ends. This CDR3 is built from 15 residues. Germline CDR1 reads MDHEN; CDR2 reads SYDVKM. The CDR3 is CASSFRARRNTEAFF. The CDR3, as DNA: TGTGCCAGCAGTTTTCGGGCTCGTCGGAACACTGAAGCTTTCTTT.

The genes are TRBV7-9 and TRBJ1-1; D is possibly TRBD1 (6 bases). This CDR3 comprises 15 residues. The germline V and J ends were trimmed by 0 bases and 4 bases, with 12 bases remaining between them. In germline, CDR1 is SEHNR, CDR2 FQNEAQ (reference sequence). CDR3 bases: TGTGCCAGCAGCTTAGCCCTGGGGGGCGGCACTGAAGCTTTCTTT. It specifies CASSLALGGGTEAFF. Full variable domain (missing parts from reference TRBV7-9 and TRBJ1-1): DTGVSQNPRHKITKRGQNVTFRCDPISEHNRLYWYRQTLGQGPEFLTYFQNEAQLEKSRLLSDRFSAERPKGSFSTLEIQRTEQGDSAMYLCASSLALGGGTEAFFGQGTRLTVV.

CDR3 region: CASSLVWRGQYSGNTIYF. The CDR3 coding sequence is TGTGCCAGCAGTTTAGTTTGGCGGGGGCAGTACTCTGGAAACACCATATATTTT. V gene TRBV28 combines with J gene TRBJ1-3, with D possibly being TRBD1 (6 bases). The germline V gene encodes CDR1 MDHEN and CDR2 SYDVKM. This CDR3 is built from 18 residues. V gave up 2 bases and J gave up 0 bases, with 17 bases separating them.

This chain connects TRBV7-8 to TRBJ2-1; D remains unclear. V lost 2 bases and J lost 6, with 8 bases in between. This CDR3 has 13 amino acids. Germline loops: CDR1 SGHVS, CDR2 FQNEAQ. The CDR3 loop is CASSLRFLNEQFF. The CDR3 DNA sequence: TGTGCCAGCAGCTTACGTTTCCTCAATGAGCAGTTCTTC.

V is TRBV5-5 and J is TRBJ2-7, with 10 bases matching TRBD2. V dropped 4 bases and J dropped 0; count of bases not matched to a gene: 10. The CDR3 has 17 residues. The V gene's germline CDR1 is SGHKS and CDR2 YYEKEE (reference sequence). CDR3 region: CASSGTSGITPSYEQYF. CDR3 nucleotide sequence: TGTGCCAGCAGCGGCACTAGCGGGATTACCCCCTCCTACGAGCAGTACTTC.